This T cell receptor beta chain comes out of a study of identical twins. Template switching added a universal primer site, and cDNA bore unique molecular identifiers. TCRdb independently ran MiXCR on the 5' RACE reads; one entry per CDR3 protein. The sample includes 200,000 to 250,000 distinct CDR3 sequences, roughly a tenth of them seen just once. This clonotype was seen many times. Healthy Caucasians supplied all donations. Germline values: CDR1 KGHSH, CDR2 LQKENI. The CDR3 contains 12 residues. V shed 5 bases and J 7 bases; nucleotides not matched to a gene: 4. This receptor was identified in a man in his forties or fifties in good health. This chain connects TRBV18 to TRBJ2-7; 8 nucleotides agree with TRBD1. The sequencing sample was made of memory T cells sorted from blood. Here the CDR3 DNA reads TGTGCCAGCTCAACCGGACAGGGAGAGCAGTACTTC. Amino acid sequence: CASSTGQGEQYF.